This T cell receptor (beta chain) was identified during a study of cytomegalovirus exposure and HLA in healthy donors. The study's findings and limits: TCR beta V segments were, for the most part, productive about 87% or about 30% of the time in an earlier analysis. Rare sequences made up most TCRs, while some public TCRs were found in many donors.

Comment on this clone: The target antigen is unknown.

The study ran its PCR with 60 Vbeta and 13 Jbeta primers. Assay: immunoSEQ multiplex PCR; the TCRdb copy retains only in-frame clones and omits some. Among roughly 120,000 clones listed, about 80% were seen once. When sampled, the donors appeared nominally healthy, though they likely had unrecorded immune exposures. Unmatched junction bases numbered 5, after V lost 5 bases and J lost 6 bases. Germline CDR1 and CDR2: MNHNS and SASEGT. This CDR3 has 14 amino acids. The chain employs TRBV6-1 and TRBJ1-1; 11 nucleotides match TRBD1. Sequenced sample: PBMCs. The receptor comes from a man aged 25 to 40 in good health and CMV-seropositive. CDR3 bases: TGTGCCAGCAGTCGGGACAGGGGGGTGGCTGAAGCTTTCTTT. It codes for CASSRDRGVAEAFF.